The source of this T cell receptor beta chain is a study of blood T cell repertoires in COVID-19. Across the whole study: PBMCs, B-cell-depleted T cells, or T cells were the source of the cDNA or gDNA that made up the material.

The ends were cut back, 2 bases at V and 8 bases at J, with 9 bases in the middle. The length of the CDR3 is 12 residues. CDR1 and CDR2 from the germline V gene are SNHLY and FYNNEI. Repertoires were generated with immunoSEQ multiplex PCR, while TCRdb's copy carries only in-frame clones and drops some. Of around 180,000 clones listed, 70% to 85% are singletons. The TCR sequence derives from a woman older than 75 with acute or convalescent COVID-19. The V and J genes are TRBV2 and TRBJ1-1; no clear D gene. The sequenced sample consisted of peripheral blood. The CDR3 sequence: CASSELALEAFF. The CDR3 bases are TGTGCCAGCAGTGAACTGGCCCTCGAAGCTTTCTTT.